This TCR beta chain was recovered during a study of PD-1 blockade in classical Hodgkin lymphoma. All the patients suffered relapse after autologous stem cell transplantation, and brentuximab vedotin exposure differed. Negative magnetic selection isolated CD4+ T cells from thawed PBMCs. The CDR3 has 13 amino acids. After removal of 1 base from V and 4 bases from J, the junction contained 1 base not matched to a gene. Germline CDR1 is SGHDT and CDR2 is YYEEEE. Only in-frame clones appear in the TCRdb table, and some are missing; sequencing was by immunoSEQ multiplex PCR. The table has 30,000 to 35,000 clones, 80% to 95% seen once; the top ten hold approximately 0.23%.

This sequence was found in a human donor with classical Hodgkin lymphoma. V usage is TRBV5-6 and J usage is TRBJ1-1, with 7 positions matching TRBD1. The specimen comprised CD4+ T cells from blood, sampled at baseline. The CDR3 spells CASSLTGVTEAFF. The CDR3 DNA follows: TGTGCCAGCAGCTTGACAGGGGTCACTGAAGCTTTCTTT.